The 25 T cell receptor beta chains given below trace back to one sample, sequenced in a study of blood T cell repertoires in COVID-19. Profiling relied on immunoSEQ multiplex PCR, and the TCRdb table lists in-frame clones only, not all of them. The sample has some 150,000 clones, around 90% seen once. Input material: peripheral blood. The receptors come from a woman aged 55-75 years who had recovered from COVID-19.

The V and J genes are TRBV5-5 and TRBJ2-5; TRBD1 matches at 10 bases. The CDR3 extends over 14 amino acids. V lost 6 bases, J lost 1 base, and 3 bases stayed unmatched. Looked up from germline, CDR1 is SGHKS and CDR2 is YYEKEE (reference sequence). For the CDR3, the DNA is TGTGCCAGCATCCGACAGGGGGCCCAAGAGACCCAGTACTTC. It encodes CASIRQGAQETQYF.

The chain joins TRBV5-1 to TRBJ2-5, with D perhaps matching TRBD1 (6 bases). The CDR3 is 14 residues long. Deletions cut 2 bases from V and 4 bases from J, with 12 bases between. In germline, CDR1 is SGHRS, CDR2 YFSETQ. Here the CDR3 reads CASSLGVRGETQYF. The CDR3 nucleotides are TGCGCCAGCAGCTTAGGGGTCAGGGGAGAGACCCAGTACTTC.

This clone appeared a single time. CDR3 region: CASSQEGTSGAAGELFF. CDR3 bases: TGCGCCAGCAGCCAAGAAGGAACTAGCGGGGCTGCCGGGGAGCTGTTTTTT. J is TRBJ2-2 and V is TRBV4-1, with 10 bases that match TRBD2. The CDR3 length is 17 residues. V shed 0 bases, J shed 6 bases, and the junction held 7 bases outside the gene matches. Germline values: CDR1 MGHRA, CDR2 YSYEKL.

The chain couples TRBV5-1 to TRBJ2-2; a possible D gene is TRBD1 (6 bases). This CDR3 is built from 13 residues. Germline CDR1 is SGHRS and CDR2 is YFSETQ. V lost 2 bases and J 6 bases, leaving 8 bases between the germline ends. CDR3 DNA: TGCGCCAGCAGCTTTACAGGGTCCGGGGAGCTGTTTTTT. It encodes CASSFTGSGELFF.

CDR3 nucleotide sequence: TGTGCCAGCAGTCCGGCGGGACAGTCTAACTATGGCTACACCTTC. Its translation: CASSPAGQSNYGYTF. V usage is TRBV28 and J usage is TRBJ1-2; 7 bases map to TRBD1. Trimming at V came to 5 bases and at J to 0 bases, leaving 6 bases not matched to a gene. Germline CDR1 reads MDHEN; CDR2 reads SYDVKM. The CDR3 has 15 residues.

V and J are TRBV27 and TRBJ1-5; D not resolved. The CDR3 is made up of 15 amino acids. The germline CDR1 and CDR2 sequences are MNHEY and SMNVEV (reference sequence). V shed 6 bases and J shed 0 bases, with 12 bases lying between them. CDR3 in amino acids: CASSHPGDSNQPQHF. CDR3 DNA: TGTGCCAGCAGCCACCCCGGTGATAGCAATCAGCCCCAGCATTTT.

The chain carries TRBV7-6 and TRBJ1-5, with D possibly TRBD1 on 5 matching bases. The length of the CDR3 is 16 residues. Germline V gene lookup returns CDR1 SGHVS and CDR2 FNYEAQ. The V gene lost 5 bases and the J gene lost 1 base, with 15 bases spanning the gap. CDR3 sequence (DNA): TGTGCCAGCAGCCCAAGCCAGGGATTGAGCAATCAGCCCCAGCATTTT. Protein sequence: CASSPSQGLSNQPQHF.

The chain links TRBV5-4 to TRBJ2-2; 11 nucleotides match TRBD2. J was trimmed by 9 bases and V by 0 bases; bases with no gene match: 13. CDR1 and CDR2 (germline): SGHNT, YYREEE (reference sequence). CDR3 length: 18 amino acids. CDR3 nucleotides: TGTGCCAGCAGCTTGGGGCTAGCGGGGGGATCCACATCTCGGGAGCTGTTTTTT. Amino acids: CASSLGLAGGSTSRELFF.

V is TRBV18 and J is TRBJ2-7, with D perhaps matching TRBD2 (5 bases). The CDR3 runs 15 residues. V lost 1 base, J lost 0 bases, and 10 bases lay in between. Germline CDR1 reads KGHSH; CDR2 reads LQKENI. The CDR3 spells CASSPRGAGSYEQYF. The CDR3 bases are TGTGCCAGCTCACCACGGGGAGCTGGCTCCTACGAGCAGTACTTC.

V gene TRBV6-6 combines with J gene TRBJ2-7; the D gene is possibly TRBD2 (6 bases). Trimming shortened V by 5 bases and J by 3 bases, and 8 bases separated the two germline ends. The CDR3 covers 12 residues. Per germline, CDR1 MNHNY and CDR2 SVGAGI (reference sequence). In DNA form, the CDR3 reads TGTGCCAGCAGTGAGACTAGCTACGAGCAGTACTTC. Encoded protein: CASSETSYEQYF.

This chain joins TRBV21-1 and TRBJ1-6; the tabulated D call, TRBD1, remains unverified against the DNA. TRBV21-1 is noted as a pseudogene. The CDR3 is 15 residues long. Written as DNA, the CDR3 is TGTGCCAGCAGCAACCGGGACAGGAATAATTCACCCCTCCACTTT. Its protein product is CASSNRDRNNSPLHF.

The gene calls are TRBV5-1 and TRBJ2-5, with D possibly matching TRBD2 (6 bases). Germline loops: CDR1 SGHRS, CDR2 YFSETQ. Trimming stripped 4 bases from V and 5 bases from J, with 15 bases between. The CDR3 has 14 amino acids. Here the CDR3 reads CASSPRLSGETQYF. The CDR3, as DNA: TGCGCCAGCAGCCCCAGACTGAGCGGGGAGACCCAGTACTTC.

The chain uses TRBV2 and TRBJ1-6; D is ambiguous. V lost 3 bases, J lost 1 base, and 7 bases lay in between. The CDR3 is made up of 15 amino acids. Germline V CDR1 and CDR2: SNHLY, FYNNEI. CDR3 DNA: TGTGCCAGCAGTGATGAAGCATCCTATAATTCACCCCTCCACTTT. Translated: CASSDEASYNSPLHF.

V usage is TRBV5-1 and J usage is TRBJ1-1; TRBD1 agrees at 7 bases. Germline values: CDR1 SGHRS, CDR2 YFSETQ. There are 15 residues in the CDR3. Trimming at V came to 3 bases and at J to 5 bases, leaving 10 bases not matched to a gene. The CDR3 region is CASSSRDSSGTEAFF. The DNA of the CDR3 is TGCGCCAGCAGCTCGCGGGACAGCTCGGGGACTGAAGCTTTCTTT.

This clone is a singleton in its sample. The chain carries TRBV28 and TRBJ1-2; D ambiguous. The CDR3 is 14 amino acids. Germline CDR1 reads MDHEN; CDR2 reads SYDVKM. Trimming stripped 6 bases from V and 6 bases from J, with 17 bases between. The CDR3 sequence is CASSLGSVRDGYTF. CDR3 DNA: TGTGCCAGCAGCCTTGGAAGCGTCCGGGATGGCTACACCTTC.

This clone showed up just once. The chain uses TRBV7-8 and TRBJ1-1; D gene ambiguous. Looked up from germline, CDR1 is SGHVS and CDR2 is FQNEAQ. The CDR3 covers 14 residues. Trimming pared 1 base from V and 3 bases from J, leaving 9 bases between. The CDR3 sequence is CASSLGGRDTEAFF. CDR3 in DNA: TGTGCCAGCAGCTTAGGCGGTCGGGACACTGAAGCTTTCTTT.

The rearrangement joins TRBV24-1 to TRBJ2-7, with 8 bases fitting TRBD1. Germline V gene sequence: CDR1 KGHDR, CDR2 SFDVKD. The CDR3 consists of 12 residues. The trim removed 10 bases at V and 8 bases at J, leaving 9 bases unmatched. The CDR3 region has the DNA TGTGCCACGGGACAGGACGCTACGCAGCAGTACTTC. Its protein is CATGQDATQQYF.

The chain uses TRBV7-2 and TRBJ1-5, with TRBD1 matching 11 bases. The CDR3 has 15 amino acids. Germline V lookup: CDR1 SGHTA, CDR2 FQGNSA. Unmatched junction bases numbered 2, after V lost 2 bases and J lost 5 bases. The CDR3 DNA reads TGTGCCAGCAGCTTAAGGACAGGGGGCGATCAGCCCCAGCATTTT. It is translated as CASSLRTGGDQPQHF.

This clone was seen once. This rearrangement joins TRBV3-1 (or the pseudogene TRBV3-2) to TRBJ2-5; a possible D gene is TRBD2 (6 bases). V was pared by 6 bases and J by 4 bases, with 12 bases between. CDR3 length: 13 amino acids. Germline CDR1 LGHDT, CDR2 YNNKEL (reference sequence). The CDR3 reads CASRQVGGETQYF. The CDR3 DNA is TGTGCCAGCAGACAGGTGGGGGGAGAGACCCAGTACTTC.

The J gene is TRBJ1-2, the V gene TRBV12-2; the D segment call TRBD1 is taken from the table without a DNA check. TRBV12-2 is recorded as a pseudogene. The CDR3 covers 17 residues. The DNA for the CDR3 is TGTGCAAGTCGCCTCCGCATCCTCGGACAGAAGAGCTATGGCTACACCTTC. This gives the protein CASRLRILGQKSYGYTF.

This chain connects TRBV29-1 to TRBJ2-1; TRBD1 matches at 10 bases. This CDR3 region has 15 residues. The germline V gene encodes CDR1 SQVTM and CDR2 ANQGSEA. Trimming removed 6 bases from V and 5 bases from J; junction bases left unmatched: 10. The CDR3 loop is CSVTPGTGVHNEQFF. The CDR3 coding sequence is TGCAGCGTCACCCCCGGGACAGGGGTGCACAATGAGCAGTTCTTC.

The V gene is TRBV15, the J gene TRBJ2-2; unclear D gene. This CDR3 spans 16 amino acids. Germline CDR1 and CDR2: LNHNV and YYDKDF (reference sequence). V lost 0 bases to trimming and J lost 0 bases, with 8 bases between them. CDR3 coding DNA: TGTGCCACCAGCAGAGAGAGTGCCGCGAACACCGGGGAGCTGTTTTTT. This codes for CATSRESAANTGELFF.

This clone occurred once. The chain recombines TRBV7-9 with TRBJ2-1; 8 nucleotides agree with TRBD1. This CDR3 comprises 17 residues. V dropped 4 bases and J dropped 4; count of bases not matched to a gene: 12. Germline V CDR1 and CDR2: SEHNR, FQNEAQ (reference sequence). In DNA, the CDR3 is TGTGCCAGCAGCTACCCGAGAGGACAGGGATCATACAATGAGCAGTTCTTC. This translates into CASSYPRGQGSYNEQFF.

J is TRBJ2-7 and V is TRBV28; D may be TRBD1 (6 bases). This CDR3 has 13 residues. V lost 10 bases, J lost 3 bases, and 16 bases lay in between. CDR1 and CDR2 from the germline V gene are MDHEN and SYDVKM. The CDR3 region has the DNA TGTGCCACCTCGGACAGTGTGGGCTACGAGCAGTACTTC. The encoded protein is CATSDSVGYEQYF.

The chain joins TRBV28 to TRBJ2-7, with D possibly being TRBD1 (5 bases). The CDR3 consists of 13 residues. Germline CDR1 is MDHEN and CDR2 is SYDVKM. V shed 3 bases and J shed 3 bases, with 9 bases lying between them. CDR3 bases: TGTGCCAGCAGTTTGGGGCAGGACTACGAGCAGTACTTC. Its translation: CASSLGQDYEQYF. The whole variable domain, filled in from reference TRBV28 and TRBJ2-7, reads DVKVTQSSRYLVKRTGEKVFLECVQDMDHENMFWYRQDPGLGLRLIYFSYDVKMKEKGDIPEGYSVSREKKERFSLILESASTNQTSMYLCASSLGQDYEQYFGPGTRLTVT.